Below are 18 T cell receptor beta chains sequenced from a single sample in a study of breast tumors, draining lymph nodes, adjacent tissues. Samples came from axillary lymph nodes draining the breast cancer. TCRdb re-called the multiplex PCR reads through MiXCR, storing one row per CDR3 protein. This sample carries tens of thousands of distinct CDR3 sequences, approximately 28% of them seen once, and the ten largest clones take over 7.5%. The sequencing input was axillary lymph node tissue. The receptors shown here come from a female donor with breast cancer. Some clones in this sample may be carry-over from other donors' samples.

In its sample, this clonotype was seen many times. This sequence joins TRBV3-1 and TRBJ1-3, with D maybe TRBD1 (5 bases). Germline values: CDR1 LGHDT, CDR2 YNNKEL (reference sequence). The CDR3 is 15 amino acids. Trimming cost V 4 bases and J 2 bases, with 12 bases left between them. The CDR3 region has the DNA TGTGCCAGCAGCCCCGCGTCCAGGGCTGGAAACACCATATATTTT. It translates to CASSPASRAGNTIYF.

This clonotype was seen many times. This chain connects TRBV20-1 to TRBJ2-5; D unresolved. V was trimmed by 4 bases and J by 7 bases, leaving 13 bases between them. The CDR3 runs 12 residues. Germline lookup yields CDR1 DFQATT and CDR2 SNEGSKA (reference sequence). The CDR3 region has the DNA TGCAGTGCTAAAGGCCCCGACTCGACCCAGTACTTC. Protein sequence: CSAKGPDSTQYF.

This clonotype has just one count. This clone may be a read error of a much larger clone one base away. The chain links TRBV3-2 to TRBJ1-2; the D call of TRBD1 is as the table states it, not checked on the DNA. TRBV3-2 is noted as a pseudogene. The CDR3 extends over 14 amino acids. CDR3 region: CASSQMVGGHGCTF. In nucleotides, the CDR3 is TGTGCCAGCAGCCAAATGGTAGGGGGCCATGGCTGCACCTTC.

This clonotype was found many times. The chain combines TRBV20-1 with TRBJ1-2; 7 bases align to TRBD1. The CDR3 is 12 residues long. Germline values: CDR1 DFQATT, CDR2 SNEGSKA (reference sequence). V lost 5 bases to trimming and J lost 4 bases; unmatched junction nucleotides: 4. CDR3 nucleotides: TGCAGTGCTTATTGGGACAGCTATGGCTACACCTTC. Translation: CSAYWDSYGYTF.

This clonotype was seen many times. The chain carries TRBV19 and TRBJ2-1; the D is unclear. Germline V gives CDR1 LNHDA, CDR2 SQIVND (reference sequence). Trimming removed 0 bases from V and 10 bases from J, with 7 bases in between. This CDR3 comprises 12 residues. CDR3 DNA sequence: TGTGCCAGTAGTATAGACGGTCTCGAGCAGTTCTTC. It codes for CASSIDGLEQFF.

This clonotype was counted many times. This chain connects TRBV20-1 to TRBJ2-3; tentatively, D is TRBD1 (5 bases). This CDR3 is 11 amino acids long. Germline CDR1 DFQATT, CDR2 SNEGSKA (reference sequence). V lost 5 bases to trimming and J lost 10 bases, with 13 bases between them. The CDR3 sequence: CSAPTDVSQYF. DNA of the CDR3: TGCAGTGCTCCGACAGATGTATCGCAGTATTTT.

This clonotype was observed a few times. A much larger clone differs by one base, so this may be a read error. The rearrangement joins TRBV7-9 to TRBJ2-5, with D possibly called TRBD1 or TRBD2 (5 bases each). In germline, CDR1 is SEHNR, CDR2 FQNEAQ (reference sequence). The CDR3 extends over 15 amino acids. In nucleotides, the CDR3 is TGTGCCAGCGGCTTACTTATCGGGGCCCAAGAGACCCAGTACTTC. Its translation: CASGLLIGAQETQYF. Variable domain in full (rest from reference TRBV7-9 and TRBJ2-5): DTGVSQNPRHKITKRGQNVTFRCDPISEHNRLYWYRQTLGQGPEFLTYFQNEAQLEKSRLLSDRFSAERPKGSFSTLEIQRTEQGDSAMYLCASGLLIGAQETQYFGPGTRLLVL.

Notes on this clonotype: A much larger clone lies a single base off, so this may be a read error. The chain combines TRBV6-5 with TRBJ2-5; 11 nucleotides align to TRBD2. The germline V gene has CDR1 MNHEY and CDR2 SVGAGI. The CDR3 sequence is 17 residues long. J gave up 0 bases and V 6 bases, and 9 bases lay outside the gene matches. CDR3 in amino acids: CASRRGSGLADQETQYF. The DNA of the CDR3 is TGTGCCAGCAGACGGGGGTCGGGACTAGCGGACCAAGAGACCCAGTACTTC.

This clonotype came up many times. The chain joins TRBV6-1 to TRBJ1-3; D remains ambiguous. The germline V gene encodes CDR1 MNHNS and CDR2 SASEGT. V lost 2 bases to trimming and J lost 4 bases, with 12 bases between them. The CDR3 runs to 15 residues. This CDR3 reads CASSETMGFGNTIYF. The CDR3 region has the DNA TGTGCCAGCAGTGAAACTATGGGCTTCGGAAACACCATATATTTT.

This clonotype was recorded once. The chain joins TRBV24-1 to TRBJ2-7; tentatively, D is TRBD1 (7 bases). The CDR3 runs 13 residues. The V gene lost 7 bases and the J gene lost 5 bases, with 14 bases spanning the gap. Germline V lookup: CDR1 KGHDR, CDR2 SFDVKD. DNA for the CDR3: TGTGCCACCAGCACGCAGGGGGGACACGAGCAGTACTTC. As protein: CATSTQGGHEQYF.

This clonotype was seen ten or more times. The rearrangement links TRBV4-3 to TRBJ2-1, with D possibly matching TRBD2 (5 bases). This CDR3 has 12 amino acids. The V end lost 6 bases, the J end lost 4 bases, and 7 bases lay between the germline ends. CDR1 is LGHNA, CDR2 YSLEER, per germline. CDR3 sequence: CASRDSYNEQFF. In nucleotides, the CDR3 is TGCGCCAGCAGGGACTCGTACAATGAGCAGTTCTTC.

This clonotype has ten or more counts. V usage is TRBV7-9 and J usage is TRBJ2-1, with D perhaps matching TRBD2 (6 bases). Trimming shortened V by 3 bases and J by 8 bases, and 8 bases separated the two germline ends. The CDR3 extends over 12 amino acids. Germline V gene lookup returns CDR1 SEHNR and CDR2 FQNEAQ (reference sequence). The CDR3 sequence is CASSFGGDEQFF. The CDR3 nucleotides are TGTGCCAGCAGCTTCGGGGGAGATGAGCAGTTCTTC.

On this clonotype itself: This CDR3 is missing its conserved last phenylalanine or tryptophan, likely due to a read error. J is TRBJ1-1 and V is TRBV20-1; D is unresolved. V lost 4 bases to trimming and J lost 1 base, with 4 bases between them. The CDR3 covers 11 residues. Per the germline V gene, CDR1 is DFQATT and CDR2 is SNEGSKA (reference sequence). The CDR3 region is CSAKKNTEAFL. CDR3 nucleotide sequence: TGCAGTGCTAAAAAGAACACTGAAGCTTTCTTG.

This clonotype was observed at least ten times. The J gene is TRBJ2-5, the V gene TRBV12-3 or TRBV12-4; D remains unclear. Trimming took off 5 bases at V and 2 bases at J, with 12 bases between the two ends. This CDR3 has 14 residues. CDR3 residues: CASSPADVQETQYF. CDR3 in DNA: TGTGCCAGCAGTCCGGCGGATGTACAAGAGACCCAGTACTTC.

A note on this clonotype: This may be a read error, as it is one base from a much larger clone. This chain uses TRBV5-5 with TRBJ1-2, with a possible D match to TRBD1 (6 bases). Germline CDR1 is SGHKS and CDR2 is YYEKEE (reference sequence). The CDR3 is 14 amino acids. Between the trimmed V and J ends, which lost 4 bases and 4 bases, there was a span of 14 bases. CDR3 residues: CASSAMGALYGYTF. CDR3 nucleotide sequence: TGTGCCAGCAGCGCGATGGGGGCCCTCTATGGCTACACCTTC. Full variable domain (outside the CDR3, taken from reference TRBV5-5 and TRBJ1-2): DAGVTQSPTHLIKTRGQQVTLRCSPISGHKSVSWYQQVLGQGPQFIFQYYEKEERGRGNFPDRFSARQFPNYSSELNVNALLLGDSALYLCASSAMGALYGYTFGSGTRLTVV.

The genes are TRBV27 and TRBJ2-4, with D perhaps TRBD2 (7 bases). Germline V lookup: CDR1 MNHEY, CDR2 SMNVEV (reference sequence). Trimming cost V 3 bases and J 14 bases, with 14 bases left between them. The CDR3 is made up of 12 amino acids. The CDR3 nucleotides are TGTGCCAGCAGTTTCGATGGGGGGGCGGAGTACTTC. Its translation: CASSFDGGAEYF.

At least ten counts were recorded for this clonotype. The chain joins TRBV28 to TRBJ1-2; a possible D gene is TRBD1 (5 bases). With 10 bases removed from V and 7 bases from J, the gap between germline ends came to 19 bases. CDR1 MDHEN and CDR2 SYDVKM come from the germline V gene. The CDR3 has 13 amino acids. The CDR3 DNA follows: TGTGCCACCCGCACCGGGGGAAGGGGTGGCTACACCTTC. Translating gives CATRTGGRGGYTF.

Comment on this clonotype: A much larger clonotype is one base distant, so this may be a read error. V gene TRBV9 combines with J gene TRBJ2-1, with D possibly being TRBD1 or TRBD2 (6 bases each). CDR3 length: 15 amino acids. The V gene's germline CDR1 is SGDLS and CDR2 YYNGEE. Written as DNA, the CDR3 is TGTGCCAGCAGCGTATGGGGGGCCCGGGGGAATGAGCCGTTCTTC. It specifies CASSVWGARGNEPFF. Full variable domain (remainder filled in from reference TRBV9 and TRBJ2-1): DSGVTQTPKHLITATGQRVTLRCSPRSGDLSVYWYQQSLDQGLQFLIQYYNGEERAKGNILERFSAQQFPDLHSELNLSSLELGDSALYFCASSVWGARGNEPFFGPGTRLTVL.